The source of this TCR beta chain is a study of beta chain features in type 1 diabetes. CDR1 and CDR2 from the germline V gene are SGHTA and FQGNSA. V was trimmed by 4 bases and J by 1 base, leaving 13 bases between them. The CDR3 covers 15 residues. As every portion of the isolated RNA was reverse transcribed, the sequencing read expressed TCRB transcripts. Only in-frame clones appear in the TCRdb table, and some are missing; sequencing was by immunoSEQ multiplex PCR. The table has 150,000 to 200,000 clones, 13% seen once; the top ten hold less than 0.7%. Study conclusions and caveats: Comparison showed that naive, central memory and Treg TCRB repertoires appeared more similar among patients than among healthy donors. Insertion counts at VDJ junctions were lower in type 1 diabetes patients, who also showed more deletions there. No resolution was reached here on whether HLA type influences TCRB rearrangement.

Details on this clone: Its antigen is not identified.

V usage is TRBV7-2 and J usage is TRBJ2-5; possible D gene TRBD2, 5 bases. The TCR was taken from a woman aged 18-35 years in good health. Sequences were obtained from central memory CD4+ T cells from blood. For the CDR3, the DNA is TGTGCCAGCAGCTGGGAGTCATATCGCCAAGAGACCCAGTACTTC. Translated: CASSWESYRQETQYF. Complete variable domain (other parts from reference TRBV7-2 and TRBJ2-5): GAGVSQSPSNKVTEKGKDVELRCDPISGHTALYWYRQSLGQGLEFLIYFQGNSAPDKSGLPSDRFSAERTGGSVSTLTIQRTQQEDSAVYLCASSWESYRQETQYFGPGTRLLVL.